Listed below are T cell receptor beta chains from one sample, sequenced in a study of T cell responses to AZD1222 COVID-19 vaccine. Data came from immunoSEQ multiplex PCR; TCRdb stores just in-frame clones and leaves some out. This table has 65,000 to 85,000 clones, approximately 85% appearing once. The input for sequencing was peripheral blood, taken 28 days after the second AZD1222 dose. These receptors were collected from an adult who received the AZD1222 COVID-19 vaccine. Each CDR3 is given without its conserved first and last residue. The D gene is left open where the match is weak.

CDR3: ASSLGRYEQY; D: .; J: TRBJ2-7; V: TRBV5-6; length: 10
CDR3: ASSPTQNNSPLH; D: .; J: TRBJ1-6; V: TRBV27; length: 12
CDR3: ASSLWGRSGGYT; D: .; J: TRBJ1-2; V: TRBV28; length: 12
CDR3: ASSFRTGAPLEAF; D: TRBD1; J: TRBJ1-1; V: TRBV13; length: 13
CDR3: ASSHRDRESEAF; D: TRBD1; J: TRBJ1-1; V: TRBV4-1; length: 12
CDR3: ASSQVRGGSSGEQY; D: .; J: TRBJ2-7; V: TRBV3-1/TRBV3-2; length: 14
CDR3: ASTPTGSTEAF; D: .; J: TRBJ1-1; V: TRBV19; length: 11
CDR3: ATSRDRGRETQY; D: TRBD1; J: TRBJ2-5; V: TRBV15; length: 12
CDR3: ASSQVGQGTYGYT; D: TRBD1; J: TRBJ1-2; V: TRBV5-6; length: 13
CDR3: ATKGQGSTDTQY; D: TRBD1; J: TRBJ2-3; V: TRBV24-1; length: 12
CDR3: ASSPGGYTEAF; D: .; J: TRBJ1-1; V: TRBV28; length: 11
CDR3: ASSQLPPHWRATNEKLF; D: .; J: TRBJ1-4; V: TRBV6-6; length: 17
CDR3: ASSLSGGSYNEQF; D: TRBD2; J: TRBJ2-1; V: TRBV6-2/TRBV6-3; length: 13
CDR3: ASSLTANYGYT; D: .; J: TRBJ1-2; V: TRBV12-3/TRBV12-4; length: 11
CDR3: ASSDGNTIY; D: .; J: TRBJ1-3; V: TRBV9; length: 9
CDR3: ASSINSASGAEDEQF; D: TRBD2; J: TRBJ2-1; V: TRBV19; length: 15
CDR3: ASSGRRGAQETQY; D: TRBD2; J: TRBJ2-5; V: TRBV5-1; length: 13
CDR3: ASSLWDRGQDTQY; D: TRBD1; J: TRBJ2-3; V: TRBV28; length: 13
CDR3: ASSFSGGARAQY; D: TRBD2; J: TRBJ2-3; V: TRBV7-2; length: 12
CDR3: ASSSMGNTEAF; D: .; J: TRBJ1-1; V: TRBV12-3/TRBV12-4; length: 11
CDR3: ASSAQGLGQPQH; D: TRBD1; J: TRBJ1-5; V: TRBV2; length: 12
CDR3: ASSIGQGIGETQY; D: TRBD1; J: TRBJ2-5; V: TRBV5-4; length: 13
CDR3: ASSKAQGSLTDTQY; D: .; J: TRBJ2-3; V: TRBV21-1; length: 14
CDR3: ASSLGQGYTEAF; D: TRBD1; J: TRBJ1-1; V: TRBV5-1; length: 12
CDR3: ASSPPEEQY; D: .; J: TRBJ2-7; V: TRBV5-6; length: 9
CDR3: ASSISGGFTDTQY; D: .; J: TRBJ2-3; V: TRBV19; length: 13
CDR3: ASSQTPGGYT; D: .; J: TRBJ1-2; V: TRBV7-2; length: 10
CDR3: ASSQGLGETQY; D: .; J: TRBJ2-5; V: TRBV3-1/TRBV3-2; length: 11
CDR3: ASSSRLAENNEQF; D: TRBD2; J: TRBJ2-1; V: TRBV11-2; length: 13
CDR3: ASSKIGAGQGSYNEQF; D: .; J: TRBJ2-1; V: TRBV21-1; length: 16
CDR3: AWSVGTTHNEQF; D: TRBD2; J: TRBJ2-1; V: TRBV30; length: 12
CDR3: SASSGAQSFPGELF; D: .; J: TRBJ2-2; V: TRBV20-1; length: 14
CDR3: ASSPKEDYGYT; D: .; J: TRBJ1-2; V: TRBV18; length: 11
CDR3: ASSESGGTGLNTEAF; D: TRBD1; J: TRBJ1-1; V: TRBV2; length: 15
CDR3: AWSVQRGVNEQF; D: TRBD2; J: TRBJ2-1; V: TRBV30; length: 12
CDR3: ASSDTSGGRDTQY; D: TRBD2; J: TRBJ2-3; V: TRBV2; length: 13
CDR3: SVEDQGTLINYGYT; D: .; J: TRBJ1-2; V: TRBV29-1; length: 14
CDR3: ATSAPGPGTTGELF; D: .; J: TRBJ2-2; V: TRBV24-1; length: 14
CDR3: ASSLFGSYEQY; D: .; J: TRBJ2-7; V: TRBV27; length: 11
CDR3: ASSLRGFGNEQF; D: .; J: TRBJ2-1; V: TRBV5-6; length: 12
CDR3: ASSQVGTVYGYT; D: TRBD1; J: TRBJ1-2; V: TRBV3-1/TRBV3-2; length: 12
CDR3: ASSPLLAGGFDEQF; D: TRBD2; J: TRBJ2-1; V: TRBV9; length: 14
CDR3: ASSENPETQY; D: .; J: TRBJ2-5; V: TRBV27; length: 10
CDR3: ASSIEGFRGYT; D: .; J: TRBJ1-2; V: TRBV19; length: 11
CDR3: ASSQGPNGDYT; D: .; J: TRBJ1-2; V: TRBV3-1/TRBV3-2; length: 11